Shown below are 27 T cell receptor beta chains from a single sample sequenced in a study of T cell responses to AZD1222 COVID-19 vaccine. Generated by immunoSEQ multiplex PCR, the TCRdb table keeps only in-frame clones and is missing some. The table shows around 120,000 clones, with about 79% occurring only once. The material was peripheral blood, obtained 28 days after the second AZD1222 dose. Receptor source: an adult who received the AZD1222 COVID-19 vaccine.

The chain couples TRBV5-1 to TRBJ1-1; D may be TRBD1 (6 bases). The V end was cut by 8 bases, the J end by 0 bases, with 17 bases between. The germline V gene has CDR1 SGHRS and CDR2 YFSETQ. This CDR3 is built from 15 residues. The DNA for the CDR3 is TGCGCCAGTGACCCCCGGACAGCCATGAACACTGAAGCTTTCTTT. Its protein product is CASDPRTAMNTEAFF. The full variable domain, in which reference TRBV5-1 and TRBJ1-1 provide the parts outside the CDR3, is KAGVTQTPRYLIKTRGQQVTLSCSPISGHRSVSWYQQTPGQGLQFLFEYFSETQRNKGNFPGRFSGRQFSNSRSEMNVSTLELGDSALYLCASDPRTAMNTEAFFGQGTRLTVV.

The chain joins TRBV10-2 to TRBJ2-3; TRBD2 agrees at 8 bases. This CDR3 spans 16 amino acids. The germline V gene has CDR1 WSHSY and CDR2 SAAADI. V shed 0 bases and J 2 bases; nucleotides not matched to a gene: 4. Here the CDR3 DNA reads TGCGCCAGCAGTGAGTCGAACGGGGGGGCCACAGATACGCAGTATTTT. It is translated as CASSESNGGATDTQYF.

This clone occurred once. This chain links TRBV11-3 with TRBJ2-2; no definite D call. V was cut by 3 bases and J by 4 bases, with 3 bases left in between. Per germline, CDR1 SGHNT and CDR2 YENEEA. The CDR3 is 12 amino acids. CDR3 nucleotides: TGTGCCAGCAGCTTCAGCACCGGGGAGCTGTTTTTT. This sequence encodes CASSFSTGELFF.

This chain joins TRBV5-4 and TRBJ2-5; D perhaps matches TRBD2 (7 bases). CDR3 length: 14 residues. The germline V gene encodes CDR1 SGHNT and CDR2 YYREEE (reference sequence). V lost 1 base, J lost 4 bases, and 11 bases lay in between. CDR3 amino acids: CASSLFGGPETQYF. The CDR3 DNA reads as TGTGCCAGCAGCTTGTTCGGGGGGCCAGAGACCCAGTACTTC.

The chain has TRBV21-1 and TRBJ1-6. TRBV21-1 is a recognized pseudogene. This CDR3 spans 18 amino acids. The CDR3 nucleotides are TGTGCCAGCAGCAAAGGTCGGACCCCTATTCTATATAATTCACCCCTCCACTTT. Translating it yields CASSKGRTPILYNSPLHF.

This chain uses TRBV29-1 with TRBJ1-1, with no clear D. Germline V CDR1 and CDR2: SQVTM, ANQGSEA. Trimming removed 3 bases from V and 5 bases from J, with 13 bases in between. This CDR3 has 13 residues. Here the CDR3 reads CSVEALKKTEAFF. The CDR3 DNA reads TGCAGCGTTGAGGCCCTTAAGAAGACTGAAGCTTTCTTT.

The rearrangement links TRBV7-6 to TRBJ1-5; D perhaps matches TRBD1 (5 bases). The CDR3 extends over 15 amino acids. CDR1 and CDR2 from the germline V gene are SGHVS and FNYEAQ. The ends were cut back, 2 bases at V and 2 bases at J, with 10 bases in the middle. The CDR3 here is CASSLPREGNQPQHF. The CDR3 nucleotides read TGTGCCAGCAGCTTACCCAGGGAAGGCAATCAGCCCCAGCATTTT. The entire variable domain, with the rest obtained from reference TRBV7-6 and TRBJ1-5, is as follows: GAGVSQSPRYKVTKRGQDVALRCDPISGHVSLYWYRQALGQGPEFLTYFNYEAQQDKSGLPNDRFSAERPEGSISTLTIQRTEQRDSAMYRCASSLPREGNQPQHFGDGTRLSIL.

The V and J genes are TRBV7-2 and TRBJ2-2, with 7 bases matching TRBD1. V trimming: 6 bases; J trimming: 3 bases; junction bases outside the gene matches: 4. The CDR3 is 14 amino acids. Germline-derived CDR1 and CDR2 are SGHTA and FQGNSA. The CDR3 bases are TGTGCCAGCAGTGAGGGGGCTTACACCGGGGAGCTGTTTTTT. It yields the protein CASSEGAYTGELFF. Supplemented by reference TRBV7-2 and TRBJ2-2, the full variable domain reads GAGVSQSPSNKVTEKGKDVELRCDPISGHTALYWYRQSLGQGLEFLIYFQGNSAPDKSGLPSDRFSAERTGGSVSTLTIQRTQQEDSAVYLCASSEGAYTGELFFGEGSRLTVL.

The chain has TRBV7-9 and TRBJ1-6; no reliable D call. Deletions cut 6 bases from V and 10 bases from J, with 10 bases between. This CDR3 region has 12 residues. Per the germline V gene, CDR1 is SEHNR and CDR2 is FQNEAQ (reference sequence). CDR3 region: CASSPDRSPLHF. The CDR3 DNA sequence: TGTGCCAGCAGTCCTGATCGGTCACCCCTCCACTTT.

The chain recombines TRBV3-1 (or the pseudogene TRBV3-2) with TRBJ1-3, with D uncertain. The CDR3 is 14 residues long. CDR1 is LGHDT and CDR2 is YNNKEL in the germline V gene (reference sequence). Trimming cost V 4 bases and J 9 bases, with 16 bases left between them. The CDR3 DNA sequence: TGTGCCAGCAGCCCCCTATCCACCCCCAGCACCATATATTTT. Protein product: CASSPLSTPSTIYF.

The chain is built from TRBV5-4 and TRBJ2-1, with D possibly matching TRBD2 (7 bases). V was trimmed by 5 bases and J by 2 bases, leaving 14 bases between them. In germline, CDR1 is SGHNT, CDR2 YYREEE (reference sequence). The CDR3 runs to 15 residues. CDR3 amino acids: CASSEGGVTYNEQFF. CDR3 sequence (DNA): TGTGCCAGCAGTGAGGGGGGGGTTACCTACAATGAGCAGTTCTTC.

This chain joins TRBV9 and TRBJ1-1, with TRBD1 identical over 9 bases. Losses at the gene ends were 4 bases for V and 7 bases for J; bases not matched to a gene: 11. This CDR3 has 15 amino acids. Germline V lookup: CDR1 SGDLS, CDR2 YYNGEE. The CDR3 sequence: CASSKQPQGAFEAFF. Here the CDR3 DNA reads TGTGCCAGCAGCAAACAGCCACAGGGGGCCTTTGAAGCTTTCTTT. Filled out from reference TRBV9 and TRBJ1-1, the complete variable domain reads DSGVTQTPKHLITATGQRVTLRCSPRSGDLSVYWYQQSLDQGLQFLIQYYNGEERAKGNILERFSAQQFPDLHSELNLSSLELGDSALYFCASSKQPQGAFEAFFGQGTRLTVV.

This clone was counted a single time. This CDR3 reads CASSFDRDVNTEAFF. DNA for the CDR3: TGTGCCAGCAGCTTCGACAGGGACGTGAACACTGAAGCTTTCTTT. The V gene is TRBV7-9, the J gene TRBJ1-1, with 7 bases aligning to TRBD1. The trim removed 3 bases at V and 0 bases at J, leaving 4 bases unmatched. Germline loops: CDR1 SEHNR, CDR2 FQNEAQ (reference sequence). This CDR3 contains 15 residues.

This chain links TRBV5-1 with TRBJ2-1; TRBD1 matches 7 bases. The germline V gene has CDR1 SGHRS and CDR2 YFSETQ. The CDR3 contains 13 residues. The V gene end was trimmed by 9 bases and the J gene end by 5 bases; junction bases not matched to a gene: 8. CDR3 residues: CATRTGGHNEQFF. For the CDR3, the DNA is TGCGCCACCCGGACAGGCGGACACAATGAGCAGTTCTTC.

The chain recombines TRBV6-4 with TRBJ1-5, with D possibly matching TRBD1 (5 bases). Germline lookup yields CDR1 MRHNA and CDR2 SNTAGT. This CDR3 comprises 13 residues. The V gene lost 5 bases and the J gene lost 5 bases, with 10 bases spanning the gap. The CDR3 protein is CASSRQLDQPQHF. The CDR3 bases are TGTGCCAGCAGTAGACAGCTTGATCAGCCCCAGCATTTT.

V gene TRBV4-3 combines with J gene TRBJ1-6; tentative D call: TRBD1 (5 bases). CDR1 is LGHNA, CDR2 YSLEER, per germline. V was shortened by 0 bases and J by 7 bases, with 13 bases between the two germline ends. The CDR3 sequence is 16 residues long. The CDR3 DNA reads as TGCGCCAGCAGCCAAGAATACAGGCAGCGAAATTCACCCCTCCACTTT. Translation gives CASSQEYRQRNSPLHF.

J is TRBJ1-5 and V is TRBV5-6; the match to TRBD1 covers 7 bases. Losses at the gene ends were 4 bases for V and 7 bases for J; bases not matched to a gene: 5. The CDR3 consists of 13 residues. CDR1 is SGHDT and CDR2 is YYEEEE in the germline V gene. As DNA, the CDR3 is TGTGCCAGCAGCCCACAGGGGCGGCAGCCCCAGCATTTT. It translates to CASSPQGRQPQHF.

The rearrangement links TRBV18 to TRBJ2-6, with 7 nucleotides matching TRBD1. CDR1 KGHSH and CDR2 LQKENI come from the germline V gene. The V and J ends lost 2 bases and 1 base, in that order; junction bases with no gene match: 2. The CDR3 loop spans 16 amino acids. CDR3 loop: CASSPSRGSGANVLTF. Here the CDR3 DNA reads TGTGCCAGCTCACCAAGCAGGGGGTCTGGGGCCAACGTCCTGACTTTC. The complete variable domain, with remaining parts taken from reference TRBV18 and TRBJ2-6, reads NAGVMQNPRHLVRRRGQEARLRCSPMKGHSHVYWYRQLPEEGLKFMVYLQKENIIDESGMPKERFSAEFPKEGPSILRIQQVVRGDSAAYFCASSPSRGSGANVLTFGAGSRLTVL.

The chain uses TRBV6-5 and TRBJ1-4; the D is unclear. CDR3 size: 15 residues. CDR1 and CDR2 from the germline V gene are MNHEY and SVGAGI. V dropped 0 bases and J dropped 8 bases, with 13 bases sitting between them. As DNA, the CDR3 is TGTGCCAGCAGTTACTCGAGAGGATCGGGGGAAAAACTGTTTTTT. As protein: CASSYSRGSGEKLFF.

The V call is TRBV5-1, the J call TRBJ2-3; the match to TRBD2 covers 10 bases. The V gene's germline CDR1 is SGHRS and CDR2 YFSETQ. The CDR3 length is 15 residues. The trim removed 4 bases at V and 6 bases at J, leaving 8 bases unmatched. This CDR3 reads CASSQGLAAEDTQYF. For the CDR3, the DNA is TGCGCCAGCAGCCAAGGACTAGCGGCTGAGGATACGCAGTATTTT.

The sample holds one count of this clone. The chain carries TRBV7-3 and TRBJ1-1; no clear D gene. Germline values: CDR1 SGHTA, CDR2 FQGTGA. The CDR3 is 15 residues long. V lost 5 bases and J lost 2, with 15 bases in between. CDR3 protein: CASSVPPPGNTEAFF. CDR3 nucleotide sequence: TGTGCCAGCAGCGTCCCCCCCCCGGGAAACACTGAAGCTTTCTTT.

This clone was seen many times. V and J are TRBV6-5 and TRBJ2-7, with D possibly TRBD2 on 5 matching bases. The CDR3 length is 13 residues. Germline CDR1 MNHEY, CDR2 SVGAGI. Trimming took 4 bases from V and 6 from J, leaving 13 bases between them. The CDR3 is CASSSGLRGEQYF. The CDR3, as DNA: TGTGCCAGCAGTTCAGGCTTACGGGGCGAGCAGTACTTC.

The chain employs TRBV18 and TRBJ1-5, with 7 positions matching TRBD1. The germline CDR1 and CDR2 sequences are KGHSH and LQKENI. The CDR3 length is 14 residues. After removal of 5 bases from V and 5 bases from J, the junction contained 6 bases not matched to a gene. CDR3: CASSSTGADQPQHF. The CDR3 coding sequence is TGTGCCAGCTCATCCACAGGGGCCGATCAGCCCCAGCATTTT.

The gene calls are TRBV12-3 or TRBV12-4 and TRBJ2-7, with D unresolved. Trimming cost V 6 bases and J 4 bases, with 7 bases left between them. CDR3 length: 11 residues. CDR3 sequence reads: CASRERYEQYF. The CDR3, as DNA: TGTGCCAGCAGGGAGAGATACGAGCAGTACTTC.

This clone was counted a few times. The V call is TRBV28, the J call TRBJ1-2; 9 bases are a match to TRBD1. Germline V gene sequence: CDR1 MDHEN, CDR2 SYDVKM. With V trimmed by 3 bases and J by 8 bases, 4 bases remained unmatched. This CDR3 contains 13 residues. DNA of the CDR3: TGTGCCAGCAGTTTGGGGACAGGGTGGGGCTACACCTTC. As protein: CASSLGTGWGYTF.

The chain is built from TRBV18 and TRBJ1-2, with D possibly being TRBD1 (5 bases). V was shortened by 6 bases and J by 5 bases, with 13 bases between the two germline ends. The CDR3 has 13 residues. CDR1 KGHSH and CDR2 LQKENI come from the germline V gene. In DNA, the CDR3 is TGTGCCAGCTCGCCGGACGGGGGGTATGGCTACACCTTC. Its protein product is CASSPDGGYGYTF.

The chain is built from TRBV9 and TRBJ2-3; D is ambiguous. In germline, CDR1 is SGDLS, CDR2 YYNGEE. The CDR3 has 17 amino acids. Trimming shortened V by 0 bases and J by 2 bases, and 16 bases separated the two germline ends. This CDR3 reads CASSVGPDAYLTDTQYF. The CDR3 bases are TGTGCCAGCAGCGTAGGACCTGACGCATACCTCACAGATACGCAGTATTTT.